These 10 T cell receptor beta chains were all obtained from the same sample, sequenced in a study of persistence of HIV-infected CD4 T cells. No antigen has been assigned to these receptors. Overlapping HIV-1 Gag 15-mer peptides at about 1 ug per peptide per mL were used. Responding CD4+ T cells were sorted by upregulation of both CD40 ligand and CD69. This was the immunoSEQ version 4 assay in survey mode. Generated by immunoSEQ multiplex PCR, the TCRdb table keeps only in-frame clones and is missing some. Of more than 8,500 clones in the sample, approximately 82% were seen once. The input for sequencing was CD4+ T cells sorted from PBMCs after approximately 19-hour stimulation, taken from a patient who received antiretroviral therapy. All receptors come from an adult woman with HIV who was CMV-seropositive.

This clone appeared a single time. The chain has TRBV5-6 and TRBJ2-7; D uncertain. The germline gives CDR1 SGHDT, CDR2 YYEEEE. V was cut by 2 bases and J by 5 bases, with 8 bases left in between. The CDR3 is 12 amino acids. The CDR3 region has the DNA TGTGCCAGCAGCTTCGTTTCAAACGAGCAGTACTTC. It translates to CASSFVSNEQYF. The full variable domain, in which reference TRBV5-6 and TRBJ2-7 provide the parts outside the CDR3, is DAGVTQSPTHLIKTRGQQVTLRCSPKSGHDTVSWYQQALGQGPQFIFQYYEEEERQRGNFPDRFSGHQFPNYSSELNVNALLLGDSALYLCASSFVSNEQYFGPGTRLTVT.

This chain links TRBV29-1 with TRBJ1-2; 9 bases fit TRBD1. The length of the CDR3 is 15 residues. Germline trimming cut 2 bases from V and 4 bases from J; bases unmatched to any gene: 8. Per the germline V gene, CDR1 is SQVTM and CDR2 is ANQGSEA. This chain's CDR3 is CSVETGGGVGYGYTF. CDR3 bases: TGCAGCGTTGAAACAGGGGGCGGGGTGGGCTATGGCTACACCTTC.

In this sample, this clone turned up once. The rearrangement joins TRBV7-2 to TRBJ1-4; perhaps TRBD1 as D (5 bases). V was clipped by 5 bases and J by 3 bases, with 13 bases between them. CDR3 length equals 15 residues. Germline CDR1 SGHTA, CDR2 FQGNSA. As DNA, the CDR3 is TGTGCCAGCAGCCCTGGGGGTCAGTCTAATGAAAAACTGTTTTTT. Its protein is CASSPGGQSNEKLFF.

The V and J genes are TRBV4-2 and TRBJ2-3; D gene uncertain. Deletions cut 4 bases from V and 3 bases from J, with 14 bases between. In germline, CDR1 is LGHNA, CDR2 YNFKEQ. The CDR3 sequence is 15 residues long. CDR3 sequence reads: CASSLERLSTDTQYF. The CDR3 DNA reads as TGTGCCAGCAGCCTTGAGAGGTTATCGACAGATACGCAGTATTTT.

The chain is built from TRBV20-1 and TRBJ2-1, with TRBD2 identical over 8 bases. The length of the CDR3 is 15 residues. Germline trimming cut 3 bases from V and 7 bases from J; bases unmatched to any gene: 11. Germline CDR1 DFQATT, CDR2 SNEGSKA (reference sequence). CDR3 loop: CSASTPGGARNEQFF. The CDR3 DNA reads TGCAGTGCTAGTACCCCCGGGGGGGCCAGGAATGAGCAGTTCTTC.

The chain employs TRBV10-3 and TRBJ2-7; 11 bases line up with TRBD1. The CDR3 loop spans 14 amino acids. Germline loops: CDR1 ENHRY, CDR2 SYGVKD. J gave up 4 bases and V 6 bases, and 5 bases lay outside the gene matches. Here the CDR3 reads CAISGTGGLYEQYF. The CDR3, as DNA: TGTGCCATCAGCGGGACAGGGGGGTTATACGAGCAGTACTTC.

The V call is TRBV28, the J call TRBJ2-5, with D perhaps matching TRBD2 (7 bases). The germline V gene has CDR1 MDHEN and CDR2 SYDVKM. V lost 6 bases and J 3 bases, leaving 20 bases between the germline ends. The CDR3 contains 16 residues. This chain's CDR3 is CASSLGGRGREETQYF. The CDR3, as DNA: TGTGCCAGCAGCCTAGGAGGGAGGGGGAGGGAAGAGACCCAGTACTTC.

This sequence joins TRBV12-3 or TRBV12-4 and TRBJ2-1, with D possibly TRBD2 on 6 matching bases. The V and J ends lost 4 bases and 12 bases respectively, with 10 bases between them. This CDR3 has 11 amino acids. This CDR3 reads CASSSRDLQFF. CDR3 nucleotides: TGTGCCAGCAGTTCCCGGGACTTGCAGTTCTTC.

This clone was detected only once. The J gene is TRBJ2-6, the V gene TRBV5-4; D remains unclear. V shed 0 bases and J shed 0 bases, with 13 bases lying between them. CDR3 size: 18 residues. The germline gives CDR1 SGHNT, CDR2 YYREEE (reference sequence). CDR3 DNA sequence: TGTGCCAGCAGCTTGGTTAATTTGGCAGCCTCTGGGGCCAACGTCCTGACTTTC. As protein: CASSLVNLAASGANVLTF.

This clone showed up just once. The chain has TRBV28 and TRBJ1-1; the match to TRBD1 covers 7 bases. This CDR3 has 17 amino acids. Germline V gene sequence: CDR1 MDHEN, CDR2 SYDVKM. Germline trimming cut 5 bases from V and 3 bases from J; bases unmatched to any gene: 15. The CDR3 DNA follows: TGTGCCAGCAGTCTCTCTGGGAGGGGGCGAAAGGACACTGAAGCTTTCTTT. Protein sequence: CASSLSGRGRKDTEAFF.